The 7 T cell receptor beta chains presented below share a single source sample, sequenced in a study of Ad26.COV2.S vaccination and SARS-CoV-2 variants. The protocol was immunoSEQ multiplex PCR, while the TCRdb copy is restricted to in-frame clones and leaves out a portion. Altogether over 90,000 clones are present, over 60% being singletons, with the ten largest covering roughly 17%. The sample in question was peripheral blood, obtained after recovery from COVID-19. These TCRs come from a human donor who had recovered from COVID-19.

The chain combines TRBV4-1 with TRBJ1-6; TRBD1 might be the D (6 bases). The CDR3 has 19 amino acids. Deletions cut 2 bases from V and 0 bases from J, with 17 bases between. Germline lookup yields CDR1 MGHRA and CDR2 YSYEKL. The chain's CDR3 is CASSQFWTDFSSYNSPLHF. In DNA form, the CDR3 reads TGCGCCAGCAGCCAATTTTGGACAGACTTCAGCTCCTATAATTCACCCCTCCACTTT.

The V gene is TRBV20-1, the J gene TRBJ2-3, with unresolved D. Germline assignment: CDR1 DFQATT and CDR2 SNEGSKA (reference sequence). The CDR3 sequence is 11 residues long. The germline V and J ends were trimmed by 4 bases and 4 bases, with 6 bases remaining between them. The CDR3 coding sequence is TGCAGTGCTACCAAATCAGATACGCAGTATTTT. Its translation is CSATKSDTQYF.

The V gene is TRBV11-1, the J gene TRBJ2-3; D is undetermined. Trimming left V 2 bases short and J 6 bases short, with 9 bases between. The length of the CDR3 is 13 residues. The V gene's germline CDR1 is SGHAT and CDR2 FQDESV (reference sequence). The CDR3 DNA sequence: TGTGCCAGCAGCTTAAAGGGATCGGATACGCAGTATTTT. Amino acids: CASSLKGSDTQYF.

The rearrangement joins TRBV6-2 or TRBV6-3 to TRBJ2-4; D unresolved. This CDR3 is 14 amino acids long. V lost 5 bases and J lost 3, with 11 bases in between. Germline V lookup: CDR1 MNHEY, CDR2 SVGEGT. CDR3 sequence: CASSDNRGKNIQYF. The CDR3 bases are TGTGCCAGCAGTGACAACAGAGGCAAAAACATTCAGTACTTC.

V and J are TRBV20-1 and TRBJ2-3; maybe TRBD1 (7 bases). This CDR3 contains 17 residues. Germline CDR1 and CDR2: DFQATT and SNEGSKA (reference sequence). V dropped 3 bases and J dropped 3 bases, with 22 bases sitting between them. The CDR3 protein is CSASRQGLTPFTDTQYF. The CDR3 DNA follows: TGCAGTGCTAGTAGACAGGGACTTACACCCTTTACAGATACGCAGTATTTT.

The chain joins TRBV7-9 to TRBJ1-4, with D perhaps matching TRBD1 (5 bases). Germline CDR1 reads SEHNR; CDR2 reads FQNEAQ (reference sequence). V lost 5 bases and J 0 bases, leaving 13 bases between the germline ends. The CDR3 consists of 16 residues. CDR3 loop: CASSDGPGATNEKLFF. The CDR3 coding sequence is TGTGCCAGCAGCGACGGGCCGGGGGCAACTAATGAAAAACTGTTTTTT.

This clone has more than one count but fewer than ten. V and J are TRBV30 and TRBJ2-3, with D possibly matching TRBD1 (6 bases). Looked up from germline, CDR1 is GTSNPN and CDR2 is SVGIG (reference sequence). V was clipped by 5 bases and J by 0 bases, with 15 bases between them. This CDR3 region has 15 residues. CDR3 in DNA: TGTGCCTGGTTTACGCGTGGACAGAGCACAGATACGCAGTATTTT. Translating gives CAWFTRGQSTDTQYF.